This T cell receptor beta chain was profiled in a study of response to subunit inactivated influenza vaccine. Ten or more counts support this clonotype. As yet, its antigen is unknown. General study points: Authors suggested few new T cells are recruited by each seasonal influenza vaccination.

The V gene lost 2 bases and the J gene lost 7 bases, with 11 bases spanning the gap. CDR3 length: 13 residues. MiXCR, run by TCRdb on the RT-PCR reads, gives a single entry per CDR3 protein. The sample has almost 250,000 distinct CDR3 sequences, 9% to 15% seen once. V usage is TRBV12-3 or TRBV12-4 and J usage is TRBJ1-2; weak D call: TRBD1 (5 bases). The TCR originated in a man aged 45-65 years who received an inactivated influenza vaccine. Sequences were derived from non-naive T cells sorted from PBMCs, sampled less than 15 days before vaccination. CDR3 bases: TGTGCCAGCAGTTTATCGGGGGGAAGTGGCTACACCTTC. Translation gives CASSLSGGSGYTF.